This T cell receptor (beta chain) was captured by sequencing in a study of blood T cell repertoires in COVID-19 (dated by TCRdb to the early 2020s). At the level of the whole study: Samples covering the acute and convalescent phases of COVID-19 were provided by collaborators in the United States, Italy and Spain. A de-identified subject ID, COVID-19 status, age in years and sex were almost always included in the sample metadata. The repertoires were released in a freely available public database intended as a resource for research on the immune response to SARS-CoV-2. The material from the prospective study consisted of cDNA or gDNA derived from T cells, B-cell-depleted T cells, or PBMCs. The samples were drawn from two sources: the first 160 participants of the ongoing ImmuneRACE study, and about 1,300 subjects contributed by 6 global collaborators. Subjects who had been exposed to COVID-19, were actively infected with it, or had recovered from it provided the deeply sampled blood TCRbeta repertoires that made up the dataset. Where available, HLA class I and class II types were obtained from metadata supplied by the sample provider rather than from assay-based typing.

Participants in the prospective study were aged roughly 18 to 95 years, lived in under 30 United States geographic areas, and enrolled through a virtual design. Cohort assignment in the prospective study relied on participant-reported clinical history from a screening survey and a study questionnaire. Mobile phlebotomists in the prospective study collected whole blood, serum and a nasopharyngeal or oropharyngeal swab from every participant. Participants in the prospective study had the option to provide additional blood draws and questionnaires over a 2-month period. Before DNA extraction, prospective study blood samples were shipped either frozen or at room temperature. As to this clone: It has no known antigen specificity. Per-base qualities were not stored, and no clone one base away is much larger.

Results and caveats for the whole study, not just this receptor: Clinical and demographic metadata were provided uncurated, with the amount varying by source and participant.

The immunoSEQ Assay, a bias-controlled multiplex PCR, was used to amplify TCRbeta CDR3 regions from genomic DNA. The study's own analysis went as follows. Nucleated cell counts per sample were estimated from amplification of reference gene primers within the assay. Sequence reads were collapsed and filtered to measure the absolute abundance of every unique TCRbeta CDR3 rearrangement. For each sample, productive Simpson clonality was calculated by taking the square root of Simpson's diversity index across productive rearrangements. Not all clones reach the TCRdb copy of this immuneACCESS table, which keeps in-frame sequences only. Checked studies attribute under half of the gap to unresolved V genes and leave the rest unexplained. For V, J and clone size, that table is used; D and trimming come from the DNA. For this sample the table gives about 280,000 clones, of which 70% to 90% were detected only once. The ten largest clones add up to approximately 4% of the sample.

This clonotype originated in a woman aged 30 to 39 with acute COVID-19. Sequencing used PBMCs or T cells enriched from blood (not recorded which).

The nucleotide sequence is given as TGTGCCAGCAGCTCCTACAGGGTAGGCACTGAAGCTTTCTTT. It encodes CASSSYRVGTEAFF. The V gene is TRBV7-2 and the J gene is TRBJ1-1, with TRBD1 perhaps the D gene, on 6 matching bases. According to the germline V gene, CDR1 reads SGHTA and CDR2 reads FQGNSA. V is clipped by 4 bases and J by 4 bases, and the sequence between their germline boundaries is 13 bases long. The cysteine opens and the phenylalanine closes a CDR3 of 14 amino acids. Only the CDR3 DNA is retained, 42 bases long and in frame from the first base.